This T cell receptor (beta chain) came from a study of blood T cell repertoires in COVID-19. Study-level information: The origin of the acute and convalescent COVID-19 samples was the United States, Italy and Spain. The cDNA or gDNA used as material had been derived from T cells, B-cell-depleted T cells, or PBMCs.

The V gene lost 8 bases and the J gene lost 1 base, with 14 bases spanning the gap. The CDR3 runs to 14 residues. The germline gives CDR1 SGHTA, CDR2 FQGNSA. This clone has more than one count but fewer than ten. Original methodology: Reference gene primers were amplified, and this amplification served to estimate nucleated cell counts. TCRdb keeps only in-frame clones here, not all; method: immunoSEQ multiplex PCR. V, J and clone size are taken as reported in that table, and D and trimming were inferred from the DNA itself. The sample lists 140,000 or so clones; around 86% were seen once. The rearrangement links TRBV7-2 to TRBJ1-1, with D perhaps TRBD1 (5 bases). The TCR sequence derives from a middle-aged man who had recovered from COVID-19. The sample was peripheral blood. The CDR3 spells CASGYRSGNTEAFF. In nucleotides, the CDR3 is TGTGCCAGCGGTTACAGGTCCGGGAACACTGAAGCTTTCTTT.